The TCR beta chain described here comes from a study of blood T cell repertoires in COVID-19. Across the study: Researchers got acute and convalescent COVID-19 samples from the United States, Italy and Spain. In each case, the material was cDNA or gDNA derived from T cells, B-cell-depleted T cells, or PBMCs.

As handled by the study authors: The authors estimated nucleated cell counts from reference gene primer amplification. Here immunoSEQ multiplex PCR was the method, and the copy in TCRdb shows in-frame clones only, minus some. The V and J calls and clone size come from that table; D and trimming were worked out from the DNA. The repertoire holds some 71,000 clones, with 90% as singletons. The CDR3 spans 14 residues. V was pared by 6 bases and J by 2 bases, with 6 bases of the junction left unmatched. Germline V gene data show CDR1 as LNHDA and CDR2 as SQIVND (reference sequence). Sequences were obtained from peripheral blood. The sequence came from a man aged 45 to 65 with acute or convalescent COVID-19. The chain has TRBV19 and TRBJ1-2, with 7 bases fitting TRBD1. DNA of the CDR3: TGTGCCAGTAGAGCTGGGACAGAAAACTATGGCTACACCTTC. It encodes CASRAGTENYGYTF.